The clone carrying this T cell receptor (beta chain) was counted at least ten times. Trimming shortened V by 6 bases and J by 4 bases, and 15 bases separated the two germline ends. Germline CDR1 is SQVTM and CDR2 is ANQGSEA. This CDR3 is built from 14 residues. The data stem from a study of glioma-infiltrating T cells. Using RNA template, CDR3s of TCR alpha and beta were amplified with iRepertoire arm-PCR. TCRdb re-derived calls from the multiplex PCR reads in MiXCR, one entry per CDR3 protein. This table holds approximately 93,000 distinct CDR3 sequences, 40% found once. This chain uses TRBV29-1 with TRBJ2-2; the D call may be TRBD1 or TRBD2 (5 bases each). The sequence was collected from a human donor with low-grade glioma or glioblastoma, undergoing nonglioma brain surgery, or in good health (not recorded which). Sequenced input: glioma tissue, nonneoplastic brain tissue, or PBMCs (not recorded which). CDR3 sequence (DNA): TGCAGCGTCAGAGGGGTAGGCACCACCGGGGAGCTGTTTTTT. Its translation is CSVRGVGTTGELFF.